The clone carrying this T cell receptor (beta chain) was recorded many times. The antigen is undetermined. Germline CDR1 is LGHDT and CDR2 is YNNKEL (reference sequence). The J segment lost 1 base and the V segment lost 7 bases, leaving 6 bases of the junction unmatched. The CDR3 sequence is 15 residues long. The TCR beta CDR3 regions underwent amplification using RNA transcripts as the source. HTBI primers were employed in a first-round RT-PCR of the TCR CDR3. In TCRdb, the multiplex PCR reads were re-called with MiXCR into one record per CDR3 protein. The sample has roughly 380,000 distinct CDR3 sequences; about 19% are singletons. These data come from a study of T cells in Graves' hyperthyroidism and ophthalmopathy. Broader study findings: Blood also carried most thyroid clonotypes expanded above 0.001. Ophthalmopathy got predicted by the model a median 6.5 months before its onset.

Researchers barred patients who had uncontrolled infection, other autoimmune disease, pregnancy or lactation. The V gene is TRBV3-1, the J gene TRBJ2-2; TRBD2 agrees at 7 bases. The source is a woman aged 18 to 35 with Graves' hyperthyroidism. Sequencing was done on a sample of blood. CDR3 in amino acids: CASTPPGGNTGELFF. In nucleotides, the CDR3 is TGTGCCAGCACACCGCCGGGAGGGAACACCGGGGAGCTGTTTTTT. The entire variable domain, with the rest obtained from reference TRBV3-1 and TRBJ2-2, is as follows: DTAVSQTPKYLVTQMGNDKSIKCEQNLGHDTMYWYKQDSKKFLKIMFSYNNKELIINETVPNRFSPKSPDKAHLNLHINSLELGDSAVYFCASTPPGGNTGELFFGEGSRLTVL.